This T cell receptor (beta chain) was profiled in a study of a mutant IDH1 vaccine in newly diagnosed glioma. About the study: Most had both radiotherapy and temozolomide beforehand; others had only one. Study outcomes and limitations: Changes in top peripheral clonotypes did not appear linked to pseudoprogression.

Time point described: baseline, week 1 (first vaccination visit). The treatment is: pre-vaccination baseline after standard-of-care therapy. Donors had new WHO grade 3 or 4 IDH1-mutant, ATRX-lost astrocytomas. The CDR3 loop spans 14 amino acids. Germline CDR1 is SNHLY and CDR2 is FYNNEI. Between the trimmed V and J ends, which lost 5 bases and 7 bases, there was a span of 12 bases. The method was immunoSEQ multiplex PCR; TCRdb's version includes in-frame clones alone and lacks a portion of them. There are over 75,000 clones in the sample; around three quarters occur only once, and 7% to 9% lies in the top ten. A remark on this clone: As yet, its antigen is unknown.

Material: PBMCs, obtained from a glioma patient treated with radiotherapy, temozolomide or both. This receptor was taken from a man aged 40-49 years with glioma. The rearrangement uses TRBV2 and TRBJ1-6; unclear D gene. The chain's CDR3 is CASSSPTGNSPLHF. DNA of the CDR3: TGTGCCAGCAGTTCCCCGACGGGCAATTCACCCCTCCACTTT.